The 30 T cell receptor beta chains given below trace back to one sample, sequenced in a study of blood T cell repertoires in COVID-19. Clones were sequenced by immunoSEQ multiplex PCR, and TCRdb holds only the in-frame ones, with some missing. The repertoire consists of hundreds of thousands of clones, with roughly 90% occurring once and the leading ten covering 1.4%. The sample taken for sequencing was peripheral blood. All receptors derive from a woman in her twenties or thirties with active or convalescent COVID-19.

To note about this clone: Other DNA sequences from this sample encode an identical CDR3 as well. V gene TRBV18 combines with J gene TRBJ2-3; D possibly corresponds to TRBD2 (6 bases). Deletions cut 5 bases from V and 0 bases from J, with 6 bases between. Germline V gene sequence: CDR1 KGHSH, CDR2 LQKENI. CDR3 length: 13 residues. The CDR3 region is CASSGTSTDTQYF. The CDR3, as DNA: TGTGCCAGCTCAGGGACTAGCACAGATACGCAGTATTTT.

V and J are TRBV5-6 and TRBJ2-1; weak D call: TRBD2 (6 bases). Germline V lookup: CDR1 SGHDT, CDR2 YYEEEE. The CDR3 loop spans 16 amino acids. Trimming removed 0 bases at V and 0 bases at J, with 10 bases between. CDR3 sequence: CASSLVEGRSYNEQFF. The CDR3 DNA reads TGTGCCAGCAGCTTGGTGGAGGGCCGCTCCTACAATGAGCAGTTCTTC.

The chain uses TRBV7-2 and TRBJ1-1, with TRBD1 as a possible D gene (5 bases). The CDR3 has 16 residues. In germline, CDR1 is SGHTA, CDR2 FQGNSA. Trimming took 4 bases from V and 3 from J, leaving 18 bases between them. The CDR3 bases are TGTGCCAGCAGCTACAGTCATCTGGGGGGGGACACTGAAGCTTTCTTT. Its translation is CASSYSHLGGDTEAFF.

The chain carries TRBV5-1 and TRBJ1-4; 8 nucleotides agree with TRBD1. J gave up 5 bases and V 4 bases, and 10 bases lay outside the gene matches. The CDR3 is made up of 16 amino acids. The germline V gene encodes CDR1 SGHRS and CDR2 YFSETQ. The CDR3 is CASSTGQGSRNEKLFF. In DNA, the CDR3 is TGCGCCAGCAGCACAGGACAGGGTAGCCGCAATGAAAAACTGTTTTTT.

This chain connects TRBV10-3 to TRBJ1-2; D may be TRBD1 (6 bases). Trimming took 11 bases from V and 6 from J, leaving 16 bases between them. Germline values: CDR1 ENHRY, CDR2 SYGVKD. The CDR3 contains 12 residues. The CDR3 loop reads CAHQTGKNGYTF. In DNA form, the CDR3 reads TGTGCCCATCAAACAGGGAAGAATGGCTACACCTTC.

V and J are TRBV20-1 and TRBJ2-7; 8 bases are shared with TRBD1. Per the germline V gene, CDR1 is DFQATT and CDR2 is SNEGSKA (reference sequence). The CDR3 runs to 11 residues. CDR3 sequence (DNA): TGCAGCGCCAACAGGGGGAGCGAGCAGTACTTC. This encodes CSANRGSEQYF.

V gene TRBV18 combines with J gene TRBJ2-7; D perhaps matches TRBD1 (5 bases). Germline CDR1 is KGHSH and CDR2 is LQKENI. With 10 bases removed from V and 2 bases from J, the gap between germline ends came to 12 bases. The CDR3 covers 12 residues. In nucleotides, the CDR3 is TGTGCCACCCGTGGGGCGACCTACGAGCAGTACTTC. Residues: CATRGATYEQYF.

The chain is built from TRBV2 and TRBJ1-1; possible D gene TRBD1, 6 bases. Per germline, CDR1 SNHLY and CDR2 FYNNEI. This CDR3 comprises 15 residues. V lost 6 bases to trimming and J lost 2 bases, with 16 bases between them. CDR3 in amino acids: CASRPDLQGNTEAFF. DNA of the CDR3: TGTGCCAGCAGGCCCGATCTACAGGGTAACACTGAAGCTTTCTTT. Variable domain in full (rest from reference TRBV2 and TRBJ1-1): EPEVTQTPSHQVTQMGQEVILRCVPISNHLYFYWYRQILGQKVEFLVSFYNNEISEKSEIFDDQFSVERPDGSNFTLKIRSTKLEDSAMYFCASRPDLQGNTEAFFGQGTRLTVV.

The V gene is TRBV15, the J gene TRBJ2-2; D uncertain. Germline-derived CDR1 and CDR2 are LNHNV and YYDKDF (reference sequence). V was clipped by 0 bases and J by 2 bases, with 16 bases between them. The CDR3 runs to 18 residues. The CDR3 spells CATSRDYLGQTNTGELFF. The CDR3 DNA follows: TGTGCCACCAGCAGAGATTACCTTGGCCAGACTAACACCGGGGAGCTGTTTTTT.

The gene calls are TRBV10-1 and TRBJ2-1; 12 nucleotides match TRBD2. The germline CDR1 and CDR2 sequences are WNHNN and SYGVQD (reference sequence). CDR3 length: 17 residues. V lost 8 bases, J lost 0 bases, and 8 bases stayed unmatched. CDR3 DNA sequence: TGCGCCAGCGGCGGGGTGACTAGCGGGAGCTCCTACAATGAGCAGTTCTTC. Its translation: CASGGVTSGSSYNEQFF.

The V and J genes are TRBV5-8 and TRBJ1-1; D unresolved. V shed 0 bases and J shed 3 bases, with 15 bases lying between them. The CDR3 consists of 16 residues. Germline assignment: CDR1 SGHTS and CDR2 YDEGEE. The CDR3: CASSLVTALRDTEAFF. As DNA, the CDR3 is TGTGCCAGCAGCTTGGTAACGGCTCTACGGGACACTGAAGCTTTCTTT.

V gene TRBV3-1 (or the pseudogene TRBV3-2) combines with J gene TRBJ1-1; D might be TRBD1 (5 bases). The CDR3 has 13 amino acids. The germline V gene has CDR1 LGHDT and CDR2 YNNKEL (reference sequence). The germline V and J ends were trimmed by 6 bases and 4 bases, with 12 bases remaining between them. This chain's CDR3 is CASSNTGFTEAFF. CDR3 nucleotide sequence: TGTGCCAGCAGTAACACAGGATTCACTGAAGCTTTCTTT.

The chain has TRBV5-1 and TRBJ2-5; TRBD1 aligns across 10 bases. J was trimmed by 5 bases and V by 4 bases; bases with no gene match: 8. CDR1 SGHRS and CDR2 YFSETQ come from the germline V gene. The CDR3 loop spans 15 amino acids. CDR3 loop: CASSGGQGIEETQYF. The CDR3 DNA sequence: TGCGCCAGCAGCGGGGGACAGGGGATAGAGGAGACCCAGTACTTC.

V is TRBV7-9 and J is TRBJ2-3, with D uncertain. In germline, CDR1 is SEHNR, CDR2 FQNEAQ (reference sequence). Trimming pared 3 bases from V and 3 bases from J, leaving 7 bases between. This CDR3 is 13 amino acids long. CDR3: CASSLLQTDTQYF. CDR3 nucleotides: TGTGCCAGCAGCTTGTTACAGACAGATACGCAGTATTTT.

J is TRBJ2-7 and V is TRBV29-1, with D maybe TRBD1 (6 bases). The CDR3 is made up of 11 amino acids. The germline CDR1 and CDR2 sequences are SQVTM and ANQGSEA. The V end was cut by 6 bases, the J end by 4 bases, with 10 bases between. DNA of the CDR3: TGCAGCGTGCAGGGGTTGTACGAGCAGTACTTC. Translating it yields CSVQGLYEQYF.

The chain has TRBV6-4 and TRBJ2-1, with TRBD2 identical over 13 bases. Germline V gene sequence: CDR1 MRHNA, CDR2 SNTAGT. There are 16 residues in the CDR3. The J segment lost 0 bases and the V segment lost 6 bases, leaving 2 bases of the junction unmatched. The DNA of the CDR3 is TGTGCCAGCAGACTAGCGGGAGGGTCCTCCTACAATGAGCAGTTCTTC. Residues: CASRLAGGSSYNEQFF.

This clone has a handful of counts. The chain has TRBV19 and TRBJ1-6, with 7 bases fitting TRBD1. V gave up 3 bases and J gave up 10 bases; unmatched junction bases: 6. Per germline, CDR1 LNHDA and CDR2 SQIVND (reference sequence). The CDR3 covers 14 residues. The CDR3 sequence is CASSIGQVGSPLHF. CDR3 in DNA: TGTGCCAGTAGTATTGGACAGGTCGGCTCACCCCTCCACTTT.

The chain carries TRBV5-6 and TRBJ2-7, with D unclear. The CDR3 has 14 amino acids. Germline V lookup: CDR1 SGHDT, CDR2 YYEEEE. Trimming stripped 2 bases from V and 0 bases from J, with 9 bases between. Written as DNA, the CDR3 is TGTGCCAGCAGCTTTCCCCCGGTCTCCTACGAGCAGTACTTC. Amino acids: CASSFPPVSYEQYF.

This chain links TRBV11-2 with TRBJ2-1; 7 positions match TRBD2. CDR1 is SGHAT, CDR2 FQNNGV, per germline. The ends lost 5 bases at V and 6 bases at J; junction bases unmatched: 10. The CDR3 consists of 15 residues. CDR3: CASSPISGNFNEQFF. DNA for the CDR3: TGTGCCAGCAGCCCTATAAGCGGGAATTTCAATGAGCAGTTCTTC.

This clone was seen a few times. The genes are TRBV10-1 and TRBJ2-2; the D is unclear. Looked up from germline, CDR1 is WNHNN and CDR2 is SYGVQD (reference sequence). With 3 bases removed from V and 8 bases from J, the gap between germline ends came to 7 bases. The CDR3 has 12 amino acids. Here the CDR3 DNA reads TGCGCCAGCAGTGAAAACGGTGGGGAGCTGTTTTTT. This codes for CASSENGGELFF.

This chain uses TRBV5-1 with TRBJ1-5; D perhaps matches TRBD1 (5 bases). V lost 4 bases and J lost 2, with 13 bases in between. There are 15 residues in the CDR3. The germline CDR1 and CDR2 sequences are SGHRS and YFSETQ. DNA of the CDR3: TGCGCCAGCAGCCCCCAGGGAGGAGGCAATCAGCCCCAGCATTTT. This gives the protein CASSPQGGGNQPQHF. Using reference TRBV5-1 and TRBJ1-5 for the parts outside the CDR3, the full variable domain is KAGVTQTPRYLIKTRGQQVTLSCSPISGHRSVSWYQQTPGQGLQFLFEYFSETQRNKGNFPGRFSGRQFSNSRSEMNVSTLELGDSALYLCASSPQGGGNQPQHFGDGTRLSIL.

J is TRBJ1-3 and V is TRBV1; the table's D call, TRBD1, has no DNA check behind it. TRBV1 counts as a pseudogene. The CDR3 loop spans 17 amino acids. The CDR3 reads CTSSQDETGDPGNTIYF. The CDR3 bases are TGCACCAGCAGCCAAGACGAGACAGGGGATCCTGGAAACACCATATATTTT.

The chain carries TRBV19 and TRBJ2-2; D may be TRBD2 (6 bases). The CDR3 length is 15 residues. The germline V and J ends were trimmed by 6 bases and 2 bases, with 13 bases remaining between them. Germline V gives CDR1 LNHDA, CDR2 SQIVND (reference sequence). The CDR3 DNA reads TGTGCCAGTAGGGGTGGGGGACTTAACACCGGGGAGCTGTTTTTT. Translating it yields CASRGGGLNTGELFF.

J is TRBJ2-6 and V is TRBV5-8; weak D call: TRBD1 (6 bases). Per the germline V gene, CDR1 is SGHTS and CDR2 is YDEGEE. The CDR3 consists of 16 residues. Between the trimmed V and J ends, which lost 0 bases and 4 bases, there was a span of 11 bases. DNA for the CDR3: TGTGCCAGCAGCTTGGTTTGGGGGCCCGGGGCCAACGTCCTGACTTTC. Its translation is CASSLVWGPGANVLTF.

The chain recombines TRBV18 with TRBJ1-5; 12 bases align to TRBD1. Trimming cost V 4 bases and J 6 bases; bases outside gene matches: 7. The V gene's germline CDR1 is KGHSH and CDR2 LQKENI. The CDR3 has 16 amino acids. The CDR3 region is CASSQPGQGAGQPQHF. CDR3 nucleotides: TGTGCCAGCTCACAGCCGGGACAGGGGGCGGGTCAGCCCCAGCATTTT.

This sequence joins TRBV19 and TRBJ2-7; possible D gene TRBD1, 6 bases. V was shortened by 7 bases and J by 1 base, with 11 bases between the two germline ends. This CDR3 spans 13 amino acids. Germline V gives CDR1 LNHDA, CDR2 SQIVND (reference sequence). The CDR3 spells CASNPTGSYEQYF. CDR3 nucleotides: TGTGCCAGTAACCCGACAGGATCCTACGAGCAGTACTTC.

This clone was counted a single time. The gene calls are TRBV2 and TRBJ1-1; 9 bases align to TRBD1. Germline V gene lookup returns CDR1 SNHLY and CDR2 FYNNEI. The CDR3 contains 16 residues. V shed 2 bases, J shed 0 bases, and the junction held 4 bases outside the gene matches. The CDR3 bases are TGTGCCAGCAGTGAAAACAGGGGGCCGATGAACACTGAAGCTTTCTTT. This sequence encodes CASSENRGPMNTEAFF.

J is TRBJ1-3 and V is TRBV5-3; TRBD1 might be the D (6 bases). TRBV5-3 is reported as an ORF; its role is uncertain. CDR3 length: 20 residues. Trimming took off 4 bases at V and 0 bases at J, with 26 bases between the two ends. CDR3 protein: CARSGPTGTNEEISGNTIYF. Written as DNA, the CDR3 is TGTGCCAGAAGCGGACCTACTGGGACAAACGAGGAGATCTCTGGAAACACCATATATTTT.

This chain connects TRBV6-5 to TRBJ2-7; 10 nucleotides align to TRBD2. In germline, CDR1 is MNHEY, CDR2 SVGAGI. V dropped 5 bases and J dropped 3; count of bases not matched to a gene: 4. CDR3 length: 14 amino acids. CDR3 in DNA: TGTGCCAGCAGTAGAGGGACTAGCGTCTACGAGCAGTACTTC. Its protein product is CASSRGTSVYEQYF.

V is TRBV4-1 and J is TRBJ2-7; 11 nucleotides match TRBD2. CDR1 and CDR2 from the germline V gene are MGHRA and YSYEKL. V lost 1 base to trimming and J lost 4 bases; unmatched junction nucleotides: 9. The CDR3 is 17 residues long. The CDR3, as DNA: TGCGCCAGCAGCCAAGTAATCTACGGGACTAGCGGTTACGAGCAGTACTTC. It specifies CASSQVIYGTSGYEQYF.